This passage covers 23 T cell receptor beta chains from one sample sequenced in a study of blood T cell repertoires in COVID-19. Generated by immunoSEQ multiplex PCR, the TCRdb table keeps only in-frame clones and is missing some. This sample has 150,000 to 200,000 clones, with almost 85% found just once. Sequencing was carried out using peripheral blood. These receptors originate from a woman older than 75 with acute or convalescent COVID-19.

The V call is TRBV6-1, the J call TRBJ1-1, with D uncertain. The germline V gene encodes CDR1 MNHNS and CDR2 SASEGT. The CDR3 runs to 14 residues. Deletions cut 2 bases from V and 5 bases from J, with 12 bases between. This chain's CDR3 is CASSEYRGGTEAFF. The DNA of the CDR3 is TGTGCCAGCAGTGAATACCGCGGCGGGACTGAAGCTTTCTTT.

V and J are TRBV6-1 and TRBJ1-1; 7 bases match TRBD1. Looked up from germline, CDR1 is MNHNS and CDR2 is SASEGT. Trimming took 2 bases from V and 6 from J; bases not matched to a gene: 6. This CDR3 has 14 amino acids. CDR3 amino acids: CASSEPFGQAEAFF. The CDR3 DNA follows: TGTGCCAGCAGTGAACCCTTCGGACAGGCTGAAGCTTTCTTT.

The CDR3 sequence is CASSPEDRGRTGELFF. The CDR3 bases are TGTGCCAGCAGCCCCGAAGACAGGGGGCGCACCGGGGAGCTGTTTTTT. This chain uses TRBV11-2 with TRBJ2-2; 10 bases align to TRBD1. The CDR3 is made up of 16 amino acids. From germline, CDR1 is SGHAT and CDR2 FQNNGV. V lost 5 bases, J lost 4 bases, and 7 bases stayed unmatched.

V and J are TRBV5-5 and TRBJ1-1; 7 bases are shared with TRBD1. V was clipped by 0 bases and J by 10 bases; unmatched bases: 12. CDR3 length: 15 residues. Germline CDR1 reads SGHKS; CDR2 reads YYEKEE (reference sequence). The CDR3 loop reads CASSLGQGSLVLAFF. CDR3 nucleotides: TGTGCCAGCAGCTTGGGACAGGGTTCTTTGGTGTTAGCTTTCTTT.

The chain couples TRBV27 to TRBJ2-7, with TRBD2 matching over 7 bases. J gave up 2 bases and V 2 bases, and 9 bases lay outside the gene matches. Germline V lookup: CDR1 MNHEY, CDR2 SMNVEV (reference sequence). The CDR3 length is 16 residues. For the CDR3, the DNA is TGTGCCAGCAGTTTAGTGGGCGGGAGAGCTACCTACGAGCAGTACTTC. Translated, it gives CASSLVGGRATYEQYF.

This chain uses TRBV11-3 with TRBJ2-1; D might be TRBD2 (6 bases). Trimming left V 5 bases short and J 7 bases short, with 15 bases between. The germline CDR1 and CDR2 sequences are SGHNT and YENEEA. There are 14 residues in the CDR3. The CDR3 protein is CASSQSGGENEQFF. The CDR3 bases are TGTGCCAGCAGCCAATCCGGCGGGGAAAATGAGCAGTTCTTC.

The chain links TRBV25-1 to TRBJ1-4, with D maybe TRBD1 (5 bases). CDR1 and CDR2 from the germline V gene are MGHDK and SYGVNS. CDR3 length: 14 amino acids. Trimming removed 6 bases from V and 1 base from J, with 9 bases in between. This chain's CDR3 is CASRAQGTNEKLFF. The CDR3 nucleotides are TGTGCCAGCAGAGCCCAGGGAACTAATGAAAAACTGTTTTTT.

J is TRBJ2-7 and V is TRBV4-1; 10 bases align to TRBD2. Unmatched junction bases numbered 7, after V lost 0 bases and J lost 2 bases. CDR1 MGHRA and CDR2 YSYEKL come from the germline V gene. This CDR3 spans 17 amino acids. DNA for the CDR3: TGCGCCAGCAGCCAAGAAGCAAGGCTAGCGGGAGCCTACGAGCAGTACTTC. Protein product: CASSQEARLAGAYEQYF.

The V call is TRBV6-2 or TRBV6-3, the J call TRBJ1-5, with 8 positions matching TRBD1. The CDR3 is made up of 15 amino acids. V trimming: 4 bases; J trimming: 2 bases; junction bases outside the gene matches: 4. Germline V gene data show CDR1 as MNHEY and CDR2 as SVGEGT. In DNA, the CDR3 is TGTGCCAGCAGTTCAGGGGGCGAAGGCAATCAGCCCCAGCATTTT. Protein: CASSSGGEGNQPQHF.

This chain uses TRBV9 with TRBJ2-2; D might be TRBD1 (6 bases). Between the trimmed V and J ends, which lost 1 base and 1 base, there was a span of 11 bases. CDR3 length: 16 amino acids. Looked up from germline, CDR1 is SGDLS and CDR2 is YYNGEE. CDR3 in amino acids: CASSVRSGQNTGELFF. CDR3 nucleotides: TGTGCCAGCAGCGTAAGGTCGGGACAGAACACCGGGGAGCTGTTTTTT.

This chain joins TRBV5-6 and TRBJ2-7; D perhaps matches TRBD1 (5 bases). The CDR3 consists of 11 residues. Germline CDR1 is SGHDT and CDR2 is YYEEEE. Deletions cut 3 bases from V and 7 bases from J, with 8 bases between. This CDR3 is CASSSSGEQYF. DNA for the CDR3: TGTGCCAGCAGCTCATCAGGGGAGCAGTACTTC.

The chain uses TRBV6-5 and TRBJ2-5, with 9 bases matching TRBD1. CDR1 is MNHEY and CDR2 is SVGAGI in the germline V gene. V lost 6 bases and J lost 4; bases outside the gene matches: 6. CDR3 length equals 14 residues. This CDR3 reads CASRNTGGTETQYF. In DNA form, the CDR3 reads TGTGCCAGCAGGAATACAGGGGGCACAGAGACCCAGTACTTC.

The chain combines TRBV15 with TRBJ1-5; TRBD1 aligns across 8 bases. Germline V gene data show CDR1 as LNHNV and CDR2 as YYDKDF (reference sequence). V shed 2 bases and J 11 bases; nucleotides not matched to a gene: 8. The CDR3 runs 14 residues. CDR3 in amino acids: CATSRTGGIPSQHF. Written as DNA, the CDR3 is TGTGCCACCAGCAGAACAGGGGGGATTCCGTCCCAGCATTTT.

Written as DNA, the CDR3 is TGTGCCAGCAGCTTTTACGGACAGGGGCTTTCCTACAATGAGCAGTTCTTC. Translation: CASSFYGQGLSYNEQFF. V and J are TRBV7-2 and TRBJ2-1; 9 positions match TRBD1. This CDR3 is built from 17 residues. V lost 3 bases to trimming and J lost 1 base; unmatched junction nucleotides: 7. CDR1 and CDR2 (germline): SGHTA, FQGNSA.

This rearrangement joins TRBV12-5 to TRBJ1-2; D remains unclear. Trimming pared 4 bases from V and 8 bases from J, leaving 17 bases between. CDR3 length: 14 residues. Looked up from germline, CDR1 is LGHNT and CDR2 is FRNRAP. The DNA of the CDR3 is TGTGCTAGTGGTTCGAGCCCTTCGACAATCGGCTACACCTTC. Its protein product is CASGSSPSTIGYTF.

Notes on this clone: The germline gene is not matched at one end of the junction; a read error may be the cause. This chain connects TRBV4-2 to TRBJ1-2; unclear D gene. This CDR3 is 12 amino acids long. Germline CDR1 reads LGHNA; CDR2 reads YNFKEQ. CDR3 in DNA: TGTGCCAGCAGCCAATCGGGTTCGAGGCCTTTGTTC. This translates into CASSQSGSRPLF.

CDR3 region: CASSLRGLADNTGELFF. DNA of the CDR3: TGCGCCAGCAGCTTGCGTGGGCTAGCGGACAACACCGGGGAGCTGTTTTTT. The chain has TRBV5-1 and TRBJ2-2; 7 nucleotides align to TRBD2. The CDR3 contains 17 residues. Germline V lookup: CDR1 SGHRS, CDR2 YFSETQ. V lost 1 base and J lost 2; bases outside the gene matches: 8.

The chain has TRBV5-1 and TRBJ2-2; TRBD1 matches 11 bases. CDR3 size: 14 residues. Germline V lookup: CDR1 SGHRS, CDR2 YFSETQ. Trimming took 9 bases from V and 10 from J; bases not matched to a gene: 11. CDR3 sequence: CATSGQGAIEELFF. CDR3 in DNA: TGCGCCACCTCAGGACAGGGGGCTATAGAGGAGCTGTTTTTT.

The chain carries TRBV5-1 and TRBJ1-2, with a possible D match to TRBD1 (5 bases). Germline V CDR1 and CDR2: SGHRS, YFSETQ. Trimming took off 0 bases at V and 4 bases at J, with 13 bases between the two ends. This CDR3 comprises 15 residues. CDR3 protein: CASSLGGASIYGYTF. DNA of the CDR3: TGCGCCAGCAGCTTGGGTGGGGCATCCATCTATGGCTACACCTTC.

The CDR3 here is CASSSRTGGRVLNGYTF. The CDR3 region has the DNA TGTGCCAGCAGTTCAAGGACAGGGGGCCGAGTTCTGAATGGCTACACCTTC. The rearrangement joins TRBV25-1 to TRBJ1-2, with 11 bases fitting TRBD1. CDR3 length: 17 residues. Trimming took 5 bases from V and 6 from J; bases not matched to a gene: 14. From germline, CDR1 is MGHDK and CDR2 SYGVNS.

The J gene is TRBJ1-2, the V gene TRBV30; D is unresolved. V gave up 6 bases and J gave up 4 bases, with 18 bases separating them. Germline loops: CDR1 GTSNPN, CDR2 SVGIG (reference sequence). The CDR3 totals 14 residues. The CDR3 loop reads CACPGPNPLYGYTF. CDR3 nucleotide sequence: TGTGCCTGCCCTGGGCCTAACCCACTCTATGGCTACACCTTC.

The chain recombines TRBV29-1 with TRBJ1-5; unclear D gene. CDR3 length: 13 amino acids. Per the germline V gene, CDR1 is SQVTM and CDR2 is ANQGSEA. V shed 7 bases and J shed 4 bases, with 14 bases lying between them. This CDR3 reads CSAEMGRNQPQHF. The CDR3 nucleotides read TGCAGCGCAGAGATGGGGAGAAATCAGCCCCAGCATTTT. The full variable domain, in which reference TRBV29-1 and TRBJ1-5 provide the parts outside the CDR3, is SAVISQKPSRDICQRGTSLTIQCQVDSQVTMMFWYRQQPGQSLTLIATANQGSEATYESGFVIDKFPISRPNLTFSTLTVSNMSPEDSSIYLCSAEMGRNQPQHFGDGTRLSIL.

In nucleotides, the CDR3 is TGCGCCGGAAAGACCGGGACAGGCCTCACCGGGGAGCTGTTTTTT. Translated: CAGKTGTGLTGELFF. The genes are TRBV5-1 and TRBJ2-2, with 8 nucleotides matching TRBD1. J gave up 4 bases and V 10 bases, and 12 bases lay outside the gene matches. Germline lookup yields CDR1 SGHRS and CDR2 YFSETQ. The CDR3 consists of 15 residues.